The T cell receptor (beta chain) under discussion was sequenced for a study of CD8+CD57+ T cells in acquired aplastic anemia. Study details: 3.2 ug was the average amount of DNA from sorted CD4+ and CD8+ cells. General observations from the study: Patients and controls shared approximately 30 CD8+ CDR3 sequences, highly expressed in patients.

The CDR3 spans 13 residues. Per germline, CDR1 SGHRS and CDR2 YFSETQ. Sequenced patients had shown CD8+CD57+ cell expansion by flow cytometry. All participating patients were living with severe acquired aplastic anemia. There was no therapy given to any patient before the blood sampling took place. As to this clonotype: Its antigen is unknown. Relative to the germline gene, one junction end is altered; a read error may explain this.

The TCR beta profiling, which covered VDJ combination and CDR3 sequence, was carried out using genomic DNA as the template. A single record per CDR3 protein comes from TCRdb applying MiXCR to the reads. The sample lists approximately 300,000 distinct CDR3 sequences; roughly 59% were seen once. The sample comprised sorted CD4+, CD8+, or CD8+CD57+ T cells (not recorded which) from PBMCs. This TCR was recovered from a human donor with aplastic anemia. The chain joins TRBV5-1 to TRBJ2-7; 8 bases line up with TRBD2. As DNA, the CDR3 is TGCGTCAGCAGCTTGGGGACGGGGGGGGAGCAGTACTTC. It codes for CVSSLGTGGEQYF.